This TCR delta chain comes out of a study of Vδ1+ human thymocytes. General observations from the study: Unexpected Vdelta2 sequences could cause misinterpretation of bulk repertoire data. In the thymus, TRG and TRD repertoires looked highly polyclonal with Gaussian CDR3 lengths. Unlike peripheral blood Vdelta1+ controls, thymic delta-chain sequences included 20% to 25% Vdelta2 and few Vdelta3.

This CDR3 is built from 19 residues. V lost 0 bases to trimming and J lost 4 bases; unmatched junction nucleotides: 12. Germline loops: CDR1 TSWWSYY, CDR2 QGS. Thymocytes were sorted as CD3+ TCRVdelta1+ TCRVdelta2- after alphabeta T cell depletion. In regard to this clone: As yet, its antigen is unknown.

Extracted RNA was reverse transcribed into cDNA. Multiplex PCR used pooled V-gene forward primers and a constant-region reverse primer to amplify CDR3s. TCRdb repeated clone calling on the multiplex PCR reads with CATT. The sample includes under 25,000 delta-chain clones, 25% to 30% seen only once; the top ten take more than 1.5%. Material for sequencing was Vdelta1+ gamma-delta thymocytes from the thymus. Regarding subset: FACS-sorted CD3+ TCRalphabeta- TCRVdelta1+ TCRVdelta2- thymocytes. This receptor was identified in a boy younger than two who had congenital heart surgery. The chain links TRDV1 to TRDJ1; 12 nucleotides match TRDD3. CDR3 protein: CALGELRPVWGIRVDKLIF. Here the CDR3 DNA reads TGTGCTCTTGGGGAACTTAGGCCGGTCTGGGGGATACGGGTCGATAAACTCATCTTT.